These 19 T cell receptor beta chains were sequenced from one sample in a study of CDR3 diversity in severe acne. One entry per CDR3 protein, called by TCRdb with MiXCR from the PCR reads. Of over 90,000 distinct CDR3 sequences listed, about half are singletons. Sequenced sample: blood. These receptors were taken from a male donor with acne.

The chain recombines TRBV2 with TRBJ1-3, with a weak D call TRBD1 (5 bases). Germline CDR1 reads SNHLY; CDR2 reads FYNNEI. The V gene lost 6 bases and the J gene lost 0 bases, with 12 bases spanning the gap. CDR3 length: 15 amino acids. The CDR3, as DNA: TGTGCCAGCAGGGACCCAGGGAGCTCTGGAAACACCATATATTTT. It translates to CASRDPGSSGNTIYF.

This clonotype has just a few counts. The chain has TRBV3-1 and TRBJ1-2, with 7 positions matching TRBD1. The ends lost 4 bases at V and 2 bases at J; junction bases unmatched: 10. Germline-derived CDR1 and CDR2 are LGHDT and YNNKEL (reference sequence). The length of the CDR3 is 16 residues. CDR3 bases: TGTGCCAGCAGCCTCCAGCCGGGACAGCTAAACTATGGCTACACCTTC. This codes for CASSLQPGQLNYGYTF.

This clonotype is a singleton in its sample. With a much larger clone just one base away, this may be a read error. V and J are TRBV7-3 and TRBJ2-6; perhaps D is TRBD1 or TRBD2 (5 bases each). This CDR3 region has 16 residues. Germline CDR1 is SGHTA and CDR2 is FQGTGA. DNA for the CDR3: TGTGCCGGCAGCTTATCAGGGAGTAGTGGGGCCAACGTCCTGACTTTC. The encoded protein is CAGSLSGSSGANVLTF. The full variable domain, with the rest looked up from reference TRBV7-3 and TRBJ2-6, is GAGVSQTPSNKVTEKGKYVELRCDPISGHTALYWYRQSLGQGPEFLIYFQGTGAADDSGLPNDRFFAVRPEGSVSTLKIQRTERGDSAVYLCAGSLSGSSGANVLTFGAGSRLTVL.

This clonotype was observed many times. This sequence may be a read error, since a much larger clone differs from it by one base. The chain couples TRBV15 to TRBJ2-1; D not resolved. This CDR3 is built from 13 residues. Germline lookup yields CDR1 LNHNV and CDR2 YYDKDF (reference sequence). Here the CDR3 reads CATSGDYLSEQFF. Written as DNA, the CDR3 is TGTGCCACCAGCGGAGATTATTTGAGTGAGCAGTTCTTC.

This clonotype occurred a few times. This may be a read error, as it is one base from a much larger clone. The rearrangement links TRBV29-1 to TRBJ2-1; weak D call: TRBD2 (6 bases). Germline assignment: CDR1 SQVTM and CDR2 ANQGSEA. The length of the CDR3 is 16 residues. In DNA, the CDR3 is TGCAGCGTGGGTGGGGGGACTGGAAAGGAATACAATGGGCAGTTCTTC. It translates to CSVGGGTGKEYNGQFF.

Remarks on this clonotype: A much bigger clone sits one base away, suggesting this may be a read error. This sequence joins TRBV12-3 or TRBV12-4 and TRBJ1-5; no firm D call. The CDR3 contains 15 residues. The DNA of the CDR3 is TGTGCCAGCAGTTTAAGCGGGAGTCGCAATCGGCCCCAGCATTTT. It yields the protein CASSLSGSRNRPQHF.

This clonotype was counted a single time. The CDR3 ends on some other residue instead of the conserved phenylalanine or tryptophan, so this is likely a read error. It is unclear where the CDR3 begins or ends on the DNA, so no DNA is shown, and the CDR3 is as TCRdb lists it. The J gene is TRBJ1-4, the V gene TRBV4-3; the table's D gene call, TRBD1, was not cross checked with the DNA. The CDR3 contains 8 residues when both ends are counted. CDR1 LGHNA and CDR2 YSLEER come from the germline V gene. The CDR3 is CASSQEDS.

This sequence joins TRBV5-5 and TRBJ2-7; 11 bases map to TRBD2. The germline V gene has CDR1 SGHKS and CDR2 YYEKEE (reference sequence). Trimming removed 6 bases from V and 2 bases from J; junction bases left unmatched: 7. CDR3 length equals 15 residues. The CDR3 bases are TGTGCCAGCATAATTGGGACTAGCGGCCCCTACGAGCAGTACTTC. Amino acids: CASIIGTSGPYEQYF. Based on the CDR3 plus reference TRBV5-5 and TRBJ2-7, the full variable domain is DAGVTQSPTHLIKTRGQQVTLRCSPISGHKSVSWYQQVLGQGPQFIFQYYEKEERGRGNFPDRFSARQFPNYSSELNVNALLLGDSALYLCASIIGTSGPYEQYFGPGTRLTVT.

The chain combines TRBV7-9 with TRBJ2-5, with 13 bases aligning to TRBD2. V was pared by 4 bases and J by 4 bases, with 6 bases of the junction left unmatched. The CDR3 runs 16 residues. Germline V gene data show CDR1 as SEHNR and CDR2 as FQNEAQ (reference sequence). Here the CDR3 reads CASSCRRLAGGETQYF. DNA of the CDR3: TGTGCCAGCAGCTGCCGTCGACTAGCGGGAGGAGAGACCCAGTACTTC.

This clonotype was detected a few times. Compared with germline, one end of the junction differs, possibly owing to a read error. The genes are TRBV29-1 and TRBJ2-6; D may be TRBD1 (5 bases). Germline V CDR1 and CDR2: SQVTM, ANQGSEA. There are 16 residues in the CDR3. CDR3 sequence reads: CSAFTQVSSGANALTF. Here the CDR3 DNA reads TGCAGCGCGTTCACACAGGTCAGCTCTGGGGCCAACGCCCTGACTTTC.

This clonotype was counted at least ten times. The V and J genes are TRBV9 and TRBJ2-6; 14 nucleotides match TRBD2. CDR3 length: 18 residues. CDR1 SGDLS and CDR2 YYNGEE come from the germline V gene. Germline trimming cut 0 bases from V and 4 bases from J; bases unmatched to any gene: 3. The CDR3: CASSVVGLAGGGANVLTF. As DNA, the CDR3 is TGTGCCAGCAGCGTAGTAGGACTAGCGGGGGGAGGGGCCAACGTCCTGACTTTC.

This chain uses TRBV9 with TRBJ2-7, with TRBD2 matching 11 bases. The J segment lost 2 bases and the V segment lost 3 bases, leaving 7 bases of the junction unmatched. The CDR3 runs to 16 residues. CDR1 is SGDLS, CDR2 YYNGEE, per germline. The CDR3 region is CASSAHGLAGTYEQYF. The CDR3 nucleotides are TGTGCCAGCAGCGCGCACGGACTAGCGGGTACCTACGAGCAGTACTTC.

The CDR3, as DNA: TGTGCCAGCAGCTTGGCCCTAGCGGGAGGCGACGAGCAGTACTTC. This translates into CASSLALAGGDEQYF. The chain recombines TRBV5-5 with TRBJ2-7; TRBD2 aligns across 11 bases. Germline values: CDR1 SGHKS, CDR2 YYEKEE (reference sequence). This CDR3 is 15 amino acids long. V gave up 0 bases and J gave up 5 bases; unmatched junction bases: 4.

This clonotype has only a few counts. The chain couples TRBV10-3 to TRBJ2-2; D is unresolved. V was trimmed by 3 bases and J by 4 bases, leaving 6 bases between them. Germline V gene data show CDR1 as ENHRY and CDR2 as SYGVKD. CDR3 length: 13 amino acids. DNA for the CDR3: TGTGCCATCAGTGATGTGAGCACCGGGGAGCTGTTTTTT. Its translation: CAISDVSTGELFF.

Turning to this clonotype: A much larger clone differs from this one at a single base, so this may be a read error. The chain couples TRBV19 to TRBJ2-7, with D tentatively TRBD1 (6 bases). This CDR3 is built from 10 residues. Germline loops: CDR1 LNHDA, CDR2 SQIVND (reference sequence). CDR3 protein: CVRKRYRESF. CDR3 in DNA: TGTGTCAGGAAGCGGTACAGGGAATCCTTC.

This sequence joins TRBV2 and TRBJ1-5; D unresolved. V lost 3 bases to trimming and J lost 6 bases, with 6 bases between them. Germline V gives CDR1 SNHLY, CDR2 FYNNEI. CDR3 length: 12 amino acids. The CDR3 DNA sequence: TGTGCCAGCAGTGAGGTTCTTCAGCCCCAGCATTTT. Amino acids: CASSEVLQPQHF.

The sample holds many counts of this clonotype. V is TRBV9 and J is TRBJ1-1; D unclear. V lost 0 bases and J 8 bases, leaving 11 bases between the germline ends. CDR3 length equals 13 residues. The germline V gene encodes CDR1 SGDLS and CDR2 YYNGEE. The CDR3 protein is CASSVGKGSEAFF. DNA of the CDR3: TGTGCCAGCAGCGTAGGAAAGGGCTCGGAAGCTTTCTTT.

The V gene is TRBV13, the J gene TRBJ2-1; D may correspond to TRBD1 or TRBD2 (7 bases each). V lost 5 bases, J lost 4 bases, and 27 bases lay in between. The CDR3 consists of 19 residues. Germline CDR1 PRHDT, CDR2 FYEKMQ (reference sequence). CDR3 in amino acids: CASSPKEPRGRGGYNEQFF. The CDR3 DNA sequence: TGTGCCAGCAGCCCGAAGGAGCCCAGGGGGAGGGGAGGTTACAATGAGCAGTTCTTC.

Remarks on this clonotype: This may be a read error, as it is one base from a much larger clone. The CDR3 is CASKPMGVGYEQYF. The CDR3 coding sequence is TGTGCCAGCAAGCCCATGGGGGTTGGCTACGAGCAGTACTTC. The V call is TRBV6-6, the J call TRBJ2-7; D might be TRBD1 or TRBD2, each matching 5 bases. Germline CDR1 and CDR2: MNHNY and SVGAGI (reference sequence). The CDR3 runs to 14 residues. The V gene lost 7 bases and the J gene lost 3 bases, with 16 bases spanning the gap.